This T cell receptor (beta chain) was found in a study of monozygotic twins with inflammatory bowel disease. Germline V gene lookup returns CDR1 SNHLY and CDR2 FYNNEI. The CDR3 length is 17 residues. TCRdb reprocessed the 5' RACE reads and keeps a single row for each CDR3 protein, giving no DNA. Recorded for this sample: roughly 170,000 distinct CDR3 sequences. Regarding this clonotype: What it recognizes is unknown.

Notes on the study in general: On the inverse Simpson index, IBD patients scored lower for TCRbeta diversity than healthy co-twins.

V and J are TRBV2 and TRBJ2-1; there is no DNA to check the TCRdb D call of TRBD1. Sequencing was performed on blood. This receptor was taken from a human donor with ulcerative colitis or Crohn's disease, or a healthy co-twin of an affected twin (not recorded which). The CDR3 loop is CASSAGVEQVGVNEQFF.